A single sample is the source of the 6 T cell receptor beta chains below, sequenced in a study of OX40 agonist ivuxolimab in advanced cancers. Profiled with immunoSEQ multiplex PCR; TCRdb holds only in-frame clones, not every one. The table includes about 52,000 clones, around nine tenths detected once. This specimen consisted of CD4+ or CD8+ T cells sorted from blood, obtained in a trial of the OX40 agonist ivuxolimab. The receptor set was obtained from an adult with an advanced solid tumor such as melanoma, head and neck, liver or kidney cancer.

The CDR3 protein is CASRRTVKGYGYTF. In nucleotides, the CDR3 is TGCGCCAGCAGAAGGACAGTTAAGGGGTATGGCTACACCTTC. The gene calls are TRBV23-1 and TRBJ1-2, with D possibly being TRBD1 (6 bases). TRBV23-1 is an ORF; its function is uncertain. The V end lost 6 bases, the J end lost 5 bases, and 16 bases lay between the germline ends. The CDR3 is made up of 14 amino acids.

This rearrangement joins TRBV7-9 to TRBJ1-1; no definite D call. V gave up 6 bases and J gave up 4 bases, with 15 bases separating them. Germline V gene lookup returns CDR1 SEHNR and CDR2 FQNEAQ (reference sequence). The CDR3 runs to 14 residues. The CDR3 sequence is CASSSPTQSTEAFF. The DNA for the CDR3 is TGTGCCAGCAGTTCCCCGACACAATCCACTGAAGCTTTCTTT.

The chain links TRBV5-6 to TRBJ1-3; 9 bases map to TRBD1. The CDR3 sequence is 16 residues long. Germline V gene data show CDR1 as SGHDT and CDR2 as YYEEEE. The V and J ends lost 0 bases and 1 base, in that order; junction bases with no gene match: 2. CDR3 protein: CASSLGGTGSGNTIYF. Here the CDR3 DNA reads TGTGCCAGCAGCTTGGGGGGGACAGGGTCTGGAAACACCATATATTTT.

The rearrangement uses TRBV15 and TRBJ1-4; perhaps TRBD1 as D (5 bases). The germline V gene encodes CDR1 LNHNV and CDR2 YYDKDF (reference sequence). Between the trimmed V and J ends, which lost 1 base and 8 bases, there was a span of 11 bases. The CDR3 length is 14 residues. CDR3: CATSRAQGLEKLFF. The CDR3 DNA reads as TGTGCCACCAGCAGAGCGCAGGGTTTGGAAAAACTGTTTTTT. Looking up the rest from reference TRBV15 and TRBJ1-4 gives the full variable domain: DAMVIQNPRYQVTQFGKPVTLSCSQTLNHNVMYWYQQKSSQAPKLLFHYYDKDFNNEADTPDNFQSRRPNTSFCFLDIRSPGLGDTAMYLCATSRAQGLEKLFFGSGTQLSVL.

The rearrangement uses TRBV1 and TRBJ2-2. TRBV1 is an annotated pseudogene. CDR3 length equals 15 residues. The CDR3 protein is CTSSHPGPDTGELFF. DNA of the CDR3: TGCACCAGCAGCCACCCGGGACCCGACACCGGGGAGCTGTTTTTT.

V and J are TRBV9 and TRBJ2-1; D not certain. V gave up 3 bases and J gave up 6 bases, with 16 bases separating them. The CDR3 runs to 15 residues. CDR1 and CDR2 from the germline V gene are SGDLS and YYNGEE. CDR3 protein: CASSGGASELNEQFF. DNA for the CDR3: TGTGCCAGCAGCGGAGGAGCCTCAGAGCTCAATGAGCAGTTCTTC. The whole variable domain, remainder taken from reference TRBV9 and TRBJ2-1, is DSGVTQTPKHLITATGQRVTLRCSPRSGDLSVYWYQQSLDQGLQFLIQYYNGEERAKGNILERFSAQQFPDLHSELNLSSLELGDSALYFCASSGGASELNEQFFGPGTRLTVL.